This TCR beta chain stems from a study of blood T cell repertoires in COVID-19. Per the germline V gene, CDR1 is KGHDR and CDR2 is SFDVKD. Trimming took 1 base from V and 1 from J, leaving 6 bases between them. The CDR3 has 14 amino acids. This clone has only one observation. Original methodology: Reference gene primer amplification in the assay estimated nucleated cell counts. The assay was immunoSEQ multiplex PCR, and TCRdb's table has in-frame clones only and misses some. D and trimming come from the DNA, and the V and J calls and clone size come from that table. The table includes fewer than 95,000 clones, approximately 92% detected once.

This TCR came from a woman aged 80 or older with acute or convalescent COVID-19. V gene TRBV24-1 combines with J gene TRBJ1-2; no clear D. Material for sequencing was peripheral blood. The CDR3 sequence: CATSDLQLNYGYTF. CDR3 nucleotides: TGTGCCACCAGTGATTTACAGCTTAACTATGGCTACACCTTC.